The 21 T cell receptor beta chains listed next were all sequenced from one sample in a study of T cell repertoires in aging, cancer and after chemotherapy. TCR beta rearrangements were amplified from peripheral blood genomic DNA. Multiplex touch-down PCR with TRB-A/B primers amplified rearranged V-D-J TRB sequences. One entry per CDR3 protein results from TCRdb running MiXCR on the multiplex PCR reads. The sample shows 7,500 to 10,000 distinct CDR3 sequences, about 53% of them seen only once. Sequencing used blood. The receptors originated from a human donor with a solid tumor.

The chain combines TRBV10-3 with TRBJ1-2, with TRBD1 matching 8 bases. The J segment lost 3 bases and the V segment lost 7 bases, leaving 4 bases of the junction unmatched. This CDR3 has 13 amino acids. CDR1 ENHRY and CDR2 SYGVKD come from the germline V gene. The CDR3 protein is CAITDRADYGYTF. The CDR3 DNA reads as TGTGCCATCACGGACAGGGCAGACTATGGCTACACCTTC.

The chain uses TRBV6-6 and TRBJ2-7; 10 nucleotides agree with TRBD2. The CDR3 is made up of 16 amino acids. The V gene end was trimmed by 0 bases and the J gene end by 0 bases; junction bases not matched to a gene: 2. Germline CDR1 is MNHNY and CDR2 is SVGAGI (reference sequence). The CDR3 sequence is CASSYSRTSGSYEQYF. Written as DNA, the CDR3 is TGTGCCAGCAGTTACTCGCGGACTAGCGGCTCCTACGAGCAGTACTTC.

The rearrangement links TRBV27 to TRBJ2-7, with 10 bases aligning to TRBD1. This CDR3 is built from 15 residues. The ends lost 5 bases at V and 2 bases at J; junction bases unmatched: 6. Germline loops: CDR1 MNHEY, CDR2 SMNVEV (reference sequence). CDR3 amino acids: CASSDPGQGTYEQYF. The DNA for the CDR3 is TGTGCCAGCAGTGATCCGGGACAGGGGACCTACGAGCAGTACTTC.

Here the CDR3 DNA reads TGTGCCACCAGCAGAGATGTGGAGCGGGAGGGGTCTGGCACAGATACGCAGTATTTT. Amino acid sequence: CATSRDVEREGSGTDTQYF. This chain links TRBV15 with TRBJ2-3; 10 positions match TRBD2. Germline V gives CDR1 LNHNV, CDR2 YYDKDF (reference sequence). The trim removed 0 bases at V and 1 base at J, leaving 10 bases unmatched. CDR3 length: 19 amino acids.

The chain recombines TRBV7-3 with TRBJ2-5; possible D gene TRBD1, 6 bases. V shed 5 bases and J shed 4 bases, with 14 bases lying between them. The CDR3 loop spans 14 amino acids. CDR1 is SGHTA, CDR2 FQGTGA, per germline. The CDR3 region has the DNA TGTGCCAGCAGCCGATCCGGACAGCTAGAGACCCAGTACTTC. It translates to CASSRSGQLETQYF.

V gene TRBV13 combines with J gene TRBJ2-7, with 7 bases that match TRBD2. The CDR3 length is 15 residues. CDR1 PRHDT and CDR2 FYEKMQ come from the germline V gene (reference sequence). With 5 bases clipped from V and 5 bases from J, the junction kept 12 bases outside the gene matches. The CDR3 nucleotides read TGTGCCAGCAGCCCAGGAGGGCGGGAGAGAAACGAGCAGTACTTC. Its protein is CASSPGGRERNEQYF.

By proportion, this clonotype is large. The rearrangement links TRBV29-1 to TRBJ1-2; 7 nucleotides align to TRBD1. Germline V gene lookup returns CDR1 SQVTM and CDR2 ANQGSEA. This CDR3 contains 12 residues. V lost 6 bases to trimming and J lost 3 bases; unmatched junction nucleotides: 4. Here the CDR3 reads CSVTQGDYGYTF. The CDR3 DNA reads TGCAGCGTGACTCAGGGGGACTATGGCTACACCTTC.

V is TRBV30 and J is TRBJ1-6; D gene uncertain. The CDR3 loop spans 13 amino acids. Germline V gene data show CDR1 as GTSNPN and CDR2 as SVGIG (reference sequence). The V end was cut by 6 bases, the J end by 4 bases, with 10 bases between. CDR3 amino acids: CACRGEYNSPLHF. The CDR3 DNA reads as TGTGCCTGCCGTGGGGAATATAATTCACCCCTCCACTTT.

This clonotype turned up a few times. V gene TRBV30 combines with J gene TRBJ1-4; possible D gene TRBD1, 6 bases. Trimming removed 1 base from V and 8 bases from J, with 11 bases in between. The germline V gene has CDR1 GTSNPN and CDR2 SVGIG (reference sequence). The CDR3 spans 13 residues. CDR3 sequence reads: CAWSGGHGEKLFF. As DNA, the CDR3 is TGTGCCTGGAGTGGGGGACACGGGGAAAAACTGTTTTTT.

This clonotype was recorded only once. V is TRBV12-3 or TRBV12-4 and J is TRBJ1-2, with TRBD1 identical over 8 bases. With V trimmed by 3 bases and J by 4 bases, 4 bases remained unmatched. The CDR3 consists of 14 residues. CDR3 sequence: CASSFRDRTYGYTF. The CDR3, as DNA: TGTGCCAGCAGTTTCCGGGACAGGACCTATGGCTACACCTTC.

This sequence joins TRBV7-2 and TRBJ1-2; a weak D match, TRBD1 (6 bases). Deletions cut 4 bases from V and 6 bases from J, with 9 bases between. The germline CDR1 and CDR2 sequences are SGHTA and FQGNSA. The CDR3 contains 12 residues. The DNA for the CDR3 is TGTGCCAGCAGCTGGGGGGCTGATGGCTACACCTTC. It specifies CASSWGADGYTF.

This chain links TRBV15 with TRBJ2-5; 10 nucleotides agree with TRBD1. The junction had 9 bases not matched to a gene; V was cut back by 5 bases and J by 3 bases. CDR3 length: 16 residues. Per the germline V gene, CDR1 is LNHNV and CDR2 is YYDKDF (reference sequence). CDR3 in DNA: TGTGCCACCAGCGATAGAGAAGGGACAGGGGAAGAGACCCAGTACTTC. Residues: CATSDREGTGEETQYF. Variable domain in full (rest from reference TRBV15 and TRBJ2-5): DAMVIQNPRYQVTQFGKPVTLSCSQTLNHNVMYWYQQKSSQAPKLLFHYYDKDFNNEADTPDNFQSRRPNTSFCFLDIRSPGLGDTAMYLCATSDREGTGEETQYFGPGTRLLVL.

This CDR3 is CASSLGESTIYF. The CDR3 coding sequence is TGTGCCAGCAGTTTAGGCGAGTCCACCATATATTTT. J is TRBJ1-3 and V is TRBV28; D gene uncertain. The CDR3 has 12 amino acids. The germline gives CDR1 MDHEN, CDR2 SYDVKM. Trimming left V 2 bases short and J 9 bases short, with 8 bases between. Full variable domain (rest looked up from reference TRBV28 and TRBJ1-3): DVKVTQSSRYLVKRTGEKVFLECVQDMDHENMFWYRQDPGLGLRLIYFSYDVKMKEKGDIPEGYSVSREKKERFSLILESASTNQTSMYLCASSLGESTIYFGEGSWLTVV.

This clonotype has more than one count but fewer than ten. This chain links TRBV29-1 with TRBJ1-1, with D hard to call. CDR1 is SQVTM and CDR2 is ANQGSEA in the germline V gene. This CDR3 is built from 11 residues. Trimming cost V 4 bases and J 11 bases, with 14 bases left between them. CDR3 nucleotide sequence: TGCAGCGTTGTCGTCACAGATCGGGCTTTCTTT. This sequence encodes CSVVVTDRAFF.

The chain employs TRBV6-6 and TRBJ2-7, with TRBD2 matching 11 bases. CDR3 length: 17 amino acids. V was pared by 4 bases and J by 0 bases, with 8 bases of the junction left unmatched. From germline, CDR1 is MNHNY and CDR2 SVGAGI (reference sequence). As DNA, the CDR3 is TGTGCCAGCAGTTTCTCGGGACTAGCGGTACCCTCCTACGAGCAGTACTTC. Amino acid sequence: CASSFSGLAVPSYEQYF.

This clonotype was observed a few times. This chain links TRBV6-5 with TRBJ2-3; no clear D gene. The germline CDR1 and CDR2 sequences are MNHEY and SVGAGI. This CDR3 is built from 15 residues. Trimming left V 5 bases short and J 1 base short, with 13 bases between. The CDR3 here is CASSPGLLRTDTQYF. In DNA, the CDR3 is TGTGCCAGCAGTCCCGGGTTACTTCGCACAGATACGCAGTATTTT.

This clonotype was observed a few times. CDR3 nucleotides: TGTGCCAGTACTAGGGGTGCAGGACTCAATCAGCCCCAGCATTTT. Translated, it gives CASTRGAGLNQPQHF. The chain links TRBV19 to TRBJ1-5; tentative D call: TRBD1 (5 bases). CDR3 length: 15 amino acids. The germline V gene has CDR1 LNHDA and CDR2 SQIVND (reference sequence). Between the trimmed V and J ends, which lost 7 bases and 3 bases, there was a span of 16 bases.

The J gene is TRBJ2-2, the V gene TRBV7-2, with D unresolved. CDR3 length: 14 residues. Per germline, CDR1 SGHTA and CDR2 FQGNSA. V lost 5 bases to trimming and J lost 4 bases, with 11 bases between them. The CDR3 bases are TGTGCCAGCAGCCGTTGGGTGGGCACCGGGGAGCTGTTTTTT. Translating it yields CASSRWVGTGELFF.

The chain couples TRBV20-1 to TRBJ2-7, with 7 bases lining up with TRBD2. After removal of 0 bases from V and 3 bases from J, the junction contained 8 bases not matched to a gene. CDR1 is DFQATT and CDR2 is SNEGSKA in the germline V gene (reference sequence). This CDR3 is 15 amino acids long. CDR3: CSARDWGEGNYEQYF. CDR3 coding DNA: TGCAGTGCTAGAGATTGGGGGGAGGGCAACTACGAGCAGTACTTC.

This chain joins TRBV5-4 and TRBJ2-1; D uncertain. The germline V gene has CDR1 SGHNT and CDR2 YYREEE (reference sequence). V lost 2 bases, J lost 10 bases, and 7 bases lay in between. The CDR3 is made up of 11 amino acids. CDR3 nucleotides: TGTGCCAGCAGCTTAATGAACGAGCAGTTCTTC. Its translation is CASSLMNEQFF.

The chain joins TRBV4-3 to TRBJ2-7; 9 nucleotides align to TRBD2. CDR1 is LGHNA and CDR2 is YSLEER in the germline V gene. The CDR3 totals 15 residues. V dropped 0 bases and J dropped 0; count of bases not matched to a gene: 0. DNA for the CDR3: TGCGCCAGCAGCCAAGATAGCGGGAGCTCCTACGAGCAGTACTTC. Its translation: CASSQDSGSSYEQYF.